A selection of T cell receptor beta chains follows, all from one sample in a study of immune characterization of retroperitoneal liposarcoma. Using its own MiXCR run on the PCR reads, TCRdb lists one record per CDR3 protein. Here the sample spans under 13,000 distinct CDR3 sequences, 27% being singletons. Sample: tumor tissue. These receptors came from a male donor with retroperitoneal liposarcoma. Both conserved end residues are part of each CDR3. A D gene is named only where the DNA matches it firmly. Not every row has a clone size; where given, it reads once, few, many or a size class.

abundance: .; d_gene: TRBD2; j_gene: TRBJ2-1; v_gene: TRBV7-2; CDR3nt: TGTGCCAGCAGCTCGAAGCGGGGGGATACCTACAATGAGCAGTTCTTC; CDR3aa: CASSSKRGDTYNEQFF
abundance: medium-sized; d_gene: TRBD1; j_gene: TRBJ2-4; v_gene: TRBV27; CDR3nt: TGTGCCAGCAGAACAGGGGCCACTAATGAGCAGTACTTC; CDR3aa: CASRTGATNEQYF
abundance: few; d_gene: TRBD1; j_gene: TRBJ2-2; v_gene: TRBV7-6; CDR3nt: TGTGCCAGCAGCGCCCGACAGGGGATGGCCGGGGAGCTGTTTTTT; CDR3aa: CASSARQGMAGELFF
abundance: medium-sized; d_gene: TRBD2; j_gene: TRBJ2-1; v_gene: TRBV7-7; CDR3nt: TGTGCTAGCAGCTTAGATGCTAGCGGGAGGGCGAATGAGCAGTTCTTC; CDR3aa: CASSLDASGRANEQFF
abundance: .; d_gene: TRBD2; j_gene: TRBJ2-3; v_gene: TRBV12-3/TRBV12-4; CDR3nt: TGTGCCAGCAGTTTGGCCCTAGCGGACACAGATACGCAGTATTTT; CDR3aa: CASSLALADTDTQYF
abundance: .; d_gene: .; j_gene: TRBJ2-1; v_gene: TRBV6-6; CDR3nt: TGTGCCAGCAGTACGGATGGTTCCTACAATGAGCAGTTCTTC; CDR3aa: CASSTDGSYNEQFF
abundance: .; d_gene: TRBD2; j_gene: TRBJ2-3; v_gene: TRBV11-3; CDR3nt: TGTGCCAGCAGCACCAGCCGCCTAGCGGGAGTTTTAGATACGCAGTATTTT; CDR3aa: CASSTSRLAGVLDTQYF
abundance: many; d_gene: TRBD2; j_gene: TRBJ2-3; v_gene: TRBV10-1; CDR3nt: TGCGCCAGCAGTGATACGGGAGGAGAGGATACGCAGTATTTT; CDR3aa: CASSDTGGEDTQYF
abundance: many; d_gene: .; j_gene: TRBJ1-5; v_gene: TRBV7-2; CDR3nt: TGTGCCAGCAGCCCCCGCCATCGGGCGGATCAGCCCCAGCATTTT; CDR3aa: CASSPRHRADQPQHF
abundance: medium-sized; d_gene: TRBD2; j_gene: TRBJ2-7; v_gene: TRBV7-2; CDR3nt: TGTGCCAGCAGCTTAGATAGCGGGAGCTACAATGAGCAGTACTTC; CDR3aa: CASSLDSGSYNEQYF
abundance: .; d_gene: .; j_gene: TRBJ2-3; v_gene: TRBV10-1; CDR3nt: TGCGCCAGCAGCCTTCGGGACTTTGCAAGCTGGATGGCAGATACGCAGTATTTT; CDR3aa: CASSLRDFASWMADTQYF
abundance: medium-sized; d_gene: TRBD1; j_gene: TRBJ2-7; v_gene: TRBV12-3/TRBV12-4; CDR3nt: TGTGCCAGCACCCCTTCGACAGGGATTTACGAGCAGTACTTC; CDR3aa: CASTPSTGIYEQYF
abundance: .; d_gene: .; j_gene: TRBJ2-1; v_gene: TRBV6-8; CDR3nt: TGTGCCAGCAGTGTGTCACTTTACCAAGAGACCCAGTTCTTC; CDR3aa: CASSVSLYQETQFF
abundance: many; d_gene: .; j_gene: TRBJ2-7; v_gene: TRBV6-1; CDR3nt: TGTGCCAGCAGTTTCGGGACCCCTCCTGTAGAGCAGTACTTC; CDR3aa: CASSFGTPPVEQYF
abundance: .; d_gene: TRBD2; j_gene: TRBJ2-1; v_gene: TRBV6-1; CDR3nt: TGTGCCAGCAGACCGGGGGGGAACGAGCAGTTCTTC; CDR3aa: CASRPGGNEQFF
abundance: medium-sized; d_gene: TRBD2; j_gene: TRBJ2-1; v_gene: TRBV7-2; CDR3nt: TGTGCCAGCAGCTTAGCCGGCGGGAGCTACGAGCAGTTCTTC; CDR3aa: CASSLAGGSYEQFF
abundance: many; d_gene: .; j_gene: TRBJ2-7; v_gene: TRBV6-2/TRBV6-3; CDR3nt: TGTGCCAGCAGGTACATGCCTACCTCCGAGCAGTACTTC; CDR3aa: CASRYMPTSEQYF
abundance: .; d_gene: TRBD1; j_gene: TRBJ1-1; v_gene: TRBV12-3/TRBV12-4; CDR3nt: TGTGCCAGCAGTTTAAACCGCCCCGGACAGGCGGGAACTGAAGCTTTCTTT; CDR3aa: CASSLNRPGQAGTEAFF
abundance: many; d_gene: .; j_gene: TRBJ2-7; v_gene: TRBV6-1; CDR3nt: TGTGCCAGCAGTACTAGAGACCGGAGGGCCTACGAGCAGTACTTC; CDR3aa: CASSTRDRRAYEQYF
abundance: many; d_gene: TRBD1; j_gene: TRBJ2-2; v_gene: TRBV6-4; CDR3nt: TGTGCCAGCGGAGGGACAGGGGATACCGGGGAGCTGTTTTTT; CDR3aa: CASGGTGDTGELFF
abundance: few; d_gene: TRBD2; j_gene: TRBJ2-3; v_gene: TRBV6-6; CDR3nt: TGTGCCAGCAGTTACTCTCGCGGGGGGATCCTCACAGATACGCAGTATTTT; CDR3aa: CASSYSRGGILTDTQYF
abundance: few; d_gene: TRBD2; j_gene: TRBJ2-1; v_gene: TRBV7-8; CDR3nt: TGTGCCAGCAGCCCAGTCGCTAGCGGGAGGGGTGAGCAGTTCTTC; CDR3aa: CASSPVASGRGEQFF
abundance: few; d_gene: .; j_gene: TRBJ1-1; v_gene: TRBV12-5; CDR3nt: TGTGCTAGTGGCCGTAATCAGGGGACTGAAGCTTTCTTT; CDR3aa: CASGRNQGTEAFF
abundance: .; d_gene: .; j_gene: TRBJ2-2; v_gene: TRBV10-1; CDR3nt: TGCGCCAGCAGTGAGGCATACAGGGCCGGGGAGCTGTTTTTT; CDR3aa: CASSEAYRAGELFF
abundance: .; d_gene: TRBD1; j_gene: TRBJ2-3; v_gene: TRBV7-3; CDR3nt: TGTGCCAGCAGCTACGGGGACAGGAAAGATACGCAGTATTTT; CDR3aa: CASSYGDRKDTQYF
abundance: .; d_gene: .; j_gene: TRBJ2-7; v_gene: TRBV7-2; CDR3nt: TGTGCCAGCAGCTTAGGGACGGGGGTCTACGAGCAGTACTTC; CDR3aa: CASSLGTGVYEQYF
abundance: large; d_gene: TRBD2; j_gene: TRBJ2-7; v_gene: TRBV6-1; CDR3nt: TGTGCCAGCAGGACCGGGGCGGGGGGGACCTACGAGCAGTACTTC; CDR3aa: CASRTGAGGTYEQYF
abundance: few; d_gene: .; j_gene: TRBJ1-1; v_gene: TRBV6-1; CDR3nt: TGTGCCAGCAGTTTGGGGGCGGTAGCTTTCTTT; CDR3aa: CASSLGAVAFF
abundance: few; d_gene: .; j_gene: TRBJ2-5; v_gene: TRBV6-1; CDR3nt: TGTGCCAGCAGATCTGGACAGTCGGGAGAGACCCAGTACTTC; CDR3aa: CASRSGQSGETQYF
abundance: many; d_gene: .; j_gene: TRBJ1-5; v_gene: TRBV6-1; CDR3nt: TGTGCCAGCAGTGTCCGGGGGTTGGATCAGCCCCAGCATTTT; CDR3aa: CASSVRGLDQPQHF
abundance: medium-sized; d_gene: TRBD1; j_gene: TRBJ2-3; v_gene: TRBV6-1; CDR3nt: TGTGCCAGCACCCTTGGGACAGGAACAGATACGCAGTATTTT; CDR3aa: CASTLGTGTDTQYF
abundance: .; d_gene: TRBD1; j_gene: TRBJ2-7; v_gene: TRBV5-6; CDR3nt: TGTGCCAGCAGCTTCTCCGGGACAGGTCTTAGCTCCTACGAGCAGTACTTC; CDR3aa: CASSFSGTGLSSYEQYF
abundance: .; d_gene: .; j_gene: TRBJ2-3; v_gene: TRBV6-5; CDR3nt: TGTGCCAGCAGTTACACCGAGACAGATACGCAGTATTTT; CDR3aa: CASSYTETDTQYF
abundance: many; d_gene: TRBD2; j_gene: TRBJ2-7; v_gene: TRBV6-6; CDR3nt: TGTGCCAGCAGTTACTCTAGCGGGGGGGCCTACGAGCAGTACTTC; CDR3aa: CASSYSSGGAYEQYF
abundance: .; d_gene: .; j_gene: TRBJ2-5; v_gene: TRBV6-1; CDR3nt: TGTGCCAGCCGCAGGGGGGCCCAAGAGACCCAGTACTTC; CDR3aa: CASRRGAQETQYF
abundance: .; d_gene: TRBD1; j_gene: TRBJ1-5; v_gene: TRBV7-2; CDR3nt: TGTGCCAGCAGCTTAGGGGGACAGGGTGTCGGTGGTATGTTTTCTCAGCCCCAGCATTTT; CDR3aa: CASSLGGQGVGGMFSQPQHF
abundance: .; d_gene: TRBD2; j_gene: TRBJ2-3; v_gene: TRBV28; CDR3nt: TGTGCCAGCACCAAGGGACTAGCGGGAGCATGGGATACGCAGTATTTT; CDR3aa: CASTKGLAGAWDTQYF